This T cell receptor (beta chain) was documented in a study of memory CD8 T cells in hepatitis C reinfection. In the study overall: After reinfection, two primary-infection resolvers became chronically infected. A positive HCV RNA test after two negatives ≥60 days apart defined reinfection. Late/post reinfection sampling occurred 12 to 24 weeks after detected reinfection.

The time point was: late/post reinfection, 12 to 24 weeks after detection. Sorted cells were sequenced directly ex vivo without any in vitro expansion. Control naive CD8 T cells came from a couple of donors at all three reinfection time points. The table came from immunoSEQ multiplex PCR; TCRdb's copy has only in-frame clones and leaves some out. The sample yields some 5,000 clones, 87% seen once. This receptor was taken from a man aged 45-65 years with hepatitis C virus infection. The source material was naive CD8+ T cells sorted from blood.

DNA of the CDR3: TGTGCCAGCAGCCCCCCACCGGGACAGGGAGTATCTGGGGCCAACGTCCTGACTTTC. As protein: CASSPPPGQGVSGANVLTF. This chain connects TRBV21-1 to TRBJ2-6; the D segment call TRBD1 is taken from the table without a DNA check. TRBV21-1 has pseudogene status. The length of the CDR3 is 19 residues.